This passage covers 27 T cell receptor beta chains from one sample sequenced in a study of T cell repertoires and HLA-DP antigens. This table comes from immunoSEQ multiplex PCR, and its TCRdb copy is limited to in-frame clones, with some not included. Among approximately 86,000 clones listed, about nine tenths were seen once. No antigen has been assigned to these receptors. Sample: CD4+ T cells from PBMCs. These receptor sequences come from a man aged 50-60 years in good health and CMV-seronegative.

V is TRBV7-8 and J is TRBJ2-2; 7 nucleotides line up with TRBD1. V lost 1 base and J lost 4; bases outside the gene matches: 3. Per the germline V gene, CDR1 is SGHVS and CDR2 is FQNEAQ. The CDR3 totals 15 residues. In DNA form, the CDR3 reads TGTGCCAGCAGCTTAGTAGGGGGCGGCACCGGGGAGCTGTTTTTT. Its protein product is CASSLVGGGTGELFF.

The chain joins TRBV7-3 to TRBJ2-5, with D possibly TRBD1 on 5 matching bases. CDR3 length equals 15 residues. V was trimmed by 5 bases and J by 3 bases, leaving 16 bases between them. The germline V gene encodes CDR1 SGHTA and CDR2 FQGTGA. The CDR3 reads CASSPQGLPEETQYF. The DNA for the CDR3 is TGTGCCAGCAGCCCCCAGGGCTTGCCAGAAGAGACCCAGTACTTC. Complete variable domain (other parts from reference TRBV7-3 and TRBJ2-5): GAGVSQTPSNKVTEKGKYVELRCDPISGHTALYWYRQSLGQGPEFLIYFQGTGAADDSGLPNDRFFAVRPEGSVSTLKIQRTERGDSAVYLCASSPQGLPEETQYFGPGTRLLVL.

The chain is built from TRBV30 and TRBJ1-2; D is undetermined. Deletions cut 3 bases from V and 7 bases from J, with 15 bases between. There are 13 residues in the CDR3. Germline lookup yields CDR1 GTSNPN and CDR2 SVGIG (reference sequence). The CDR3 nucleotides read TGTGCCTGGAGGGACCGCCTTGAGGCTGGCTACACCTTC. Translating it yields CAWRDRLEAGYTF.

This clone was recorded only once. The J gene is TRBJ2-5, the V gene TRBV30; D possibly corresponds to TRBD2 (5 bases). Judging by the DNA end, TRBJ2-7 fits better; the J call may be wrong. The CDR3 length is 14 residues. Germline loops: CDR1 GTSNPN, CDR2 SVGIG (reference sequence). This CDR3 reads CAWGRGLGGDEQYF. The CDR3 DNA reads TGTGCCTGGGGCAGAGGGTTGGGTGGTGACGAGCAGTACTTC.

This chain connects TRBV2 to TRBJ1-1; 7 bases are a match to TRBD1. The CDR3 loop spans 16 amino acids. CDR1 and CDR2 from the germline V gene are SNHLY and FYNNEI. The junction had 4 bases not matched to a gene; V was cut back by 0 bases and J by 0 bases. The CDR3 nucleotides read TGTGCCAGCAGTGAAGCTCCAGGGGGAGTGAACACTGAAGCTTTCTTT. It is translated as CASSEAPGGVNTEAFF.

This chain joins TRBV29-1 and TRBJ2-3, with D possibly called TRBD1 or TRBD2 (5 bases each). From germline, CDR1 is SQVTM and CDR2 ANQGSEA. The CDR3 has 12 residues. V lost 6 bases and J lost 4, with 11 bases in between. The CDR3 coding sequence is TGCAGCGTGCGCCCGGGGCCAGATACGCAGTATTTT. Amino acids: CSVRPGPDTQYF.

V and J are TRBV6-4 and TRBJ1-4, with 9 bases identical to TRBD1. This CDR3 spans 17 amino acids. V shed 6 bases and J 0 bases; nucleotides not matched to a gene: 8. CDR1 MRHNA and CDR2 SNTAGT come from the germline V gene. The CDR3, as DNA: TGTGCCAGCAGCCAACAGGGGGCGGGTGCAACTAATGAAAAACTGTTTTTT. Amino acid sequence: CASSQQGAGATNEKLFF.

The V and J genes are TRBV7-9 and TRBJ1-1; D is ambiguous. Trimming removed 1 base at V and 0 bases at J, with 6 bases between. This CDR3 has 14 residues. Germline values: CDR1 SEHNR, CDR2 FQNEAQ (reference sequence). This CDR3 reads CASSLDAMNTEAFF. In DNA form, the CDR3 reads TGTGCCAGCAGCTTAGACGCTATGAACACTGAAGCTTTCTTT. The whole variable domain, filled in from reference TRBV7-9 and TRBJ1-1, reads DTGVSQNPRHKITKRGQNVTFRCDPISEHNRLYWYRQTLGQGPEFLTYFQNEAQLEKSRLLSDRFSAERPKGSFSTLEIQRTEQGDSAMYLCASSLDAMNTEAFFGQGTRLTVV.

The chain employs TRBV30 and TRBJ2-7, with 7 positions matching TRBD1. The germline CDR1 and CDR2 sequences are GTSNPN and SVGIG (reference sequence). Germline trimming cut 2 bases from V and 1 base from J; bases unmatched to any gene: 5. This CDR3 contains 14 residues. The CDR3 DNA reads TGTGCCTGGAGTTGGTCAGGGGGATCCTACGAGCAGTACTTC. Its protein product is CAWSWSGGSYEQYF. Based on the CDR3 plus reference TRBV30 and TRBJ2-7, the full variable domain is SQTIHQWPATLVQPVGSPLSLECTVEGTSNPNLYWYRQAAGRGLQLLFYSVGIGQISSEVPQNLSASRPQDRQFILSSKKLLLSDSGFYLCAWSWSGGSYEQYFGPGTRLTVT.

J is TRBJ2-7 and V is TRBV28, with TRBD1 identical over 9 bases. Germline CDR1 is MDHEN and CDR2 is SYDVKM. CDR3 length equals 15 residues. The trim removed 6 bases at V and 1 base at J, leaving 7 bases unmatched. CDR3 nucleotide sequence: TGTGCCAGCAGCCGTTCCGGGACAGGGTCCTACGAGCAGTACTTC. Encoded protein: CASSRSGTGSYEQYF.

The chain uses TRBV19 and TRBJ2-7; D is uncertain. V lost 5 bases, J lost 3 bases, and 11 bases lay in between. From germline, CDR1 is LNHDA and CDR2 SQIVND (reference sequence). This CDR3 is 13 amino acids long. CDR3 sequence: CASSQRVDYEQYF. CDR3 bases: TGTGCCAGTAGTCAAAGAGTTGACTACGAGCAGTACTTC.

This chain uses TRBV4-1 with TRBJ2-3; possibly TRBD2 for D (6 bases). Germline CDR1 MGHRA, CDR2 YSYEKL. The length of the CDR3 is 19 residues. V was trimmed by 4 bases and J by 1 base, leaving 24 bases between them. CDR3 nucleotide sequence: TGCGCCAGCAGCCCCCCCGGCCGGGGTAGGGGCGGGGGCACAGATACGCAGTATTTT. It specifies CASSPPGRGRGGGTDTQYF.

The chain employs TRBV28 and TRBJ1-2; D is possibly TRBD1 (6 bases). Germline V gene lookup returns CDR1 MDHEN and CDR2 SYDVKM. V lost 6 bases to trimming and J lost 4 bases, with 24 bases between them. CDR3 length: 17 amino acids. The CDR3 spells CASSPTGGREGIYGYTF. The CDR3 DNA sequence: TGTGCCAGCAGCCCTACTGGGGGGCGCGAAGGGATCTATGGCTACACCTTC.

This clone came up a few times. The rearrangement joins TRBV2 to TRBJ1-5; D uncertain. The germline CDR1 and CDR2 sequences are SNHLY and FYNNEI. The CDR3 covers 14 residues. V was clipped by 4 bases and J by 4 bases, with 11 bases between them. The chain's CDR3 is CASSVRGLNQPQHF. The CDR3 DNA sequence: TGTGCCAGCAGTGTCCGGGGATTGAATCAGCCCCAGCATTTT.

The rearrangement links TRBV11-1 to TRBJ2-1; 13 nucleotides align to TRBD2. The germline V gene encodes CDR1 SGHAT and CDR2 FQDESV (reference sequence). Trimming took 5 bases from V and 7 from J; bases not matched to a gene: 5. This CDR3 contains 15 residues. The CDR3 DNA is TGTGCCAGCAGCCAAAGGACTAGCGGGGGTAATGAGCAGTTCTTC. Amino acid sequence: CASSQRTSGGNEQFF.

The chain recombines TRBV9 with TRBJ1-2; a weak D match, TRBD1 (5 bases). Trimming removed 0 bases at V and 3 bases at J, with 12 bases between. The CDR3 contains 15 residues. The germline CDR1 and CDR2 sequences are SGDLS and YYNGEE. The CDR3 reads CASSVETLGDYGYTF. The CDR3 nucleotides read TGTGCCAGCAGCGTAGAGACGTTGGGGGACTATGGCTACACCTTC.

The J gene is TRBJ1-2, the V gene TRBV11-2; tentative D call: TRBD1 (5 bases). Trimming removed 1 base from V and 2 bases from J, with 8 bases in between. CDR3 length: 14 residues. Germline CDR1 SGHAT, CDR2 FQNNGV. CDR3 DNA sequence: TGTGCCAGCAGCTTAGGGGGCAGAAACTATGGCTACACCTTC. It encodes CASSLGGRNYGYTF.

The chain links TRBV7-2 to TRBJ2-1; TRBD2 matches at 13 bases. The V and J ends lost 5 bases and 7 bases, in that order; junction bases with no gene match: 5. Per the germline V gene, CDR1 is SGHTA and CDR2 is FQGNSA. The CDR3 totals 15 residues. The chain's CDR3 is CASSQGLAGVNEQFF. The CDR3 region has the DNA TGTGCCAGCAGCCAAGGACTAGCGGGGGTAAATGAGCAGTTCTTC.

The V gene is TRBV14, the J gene TRBJ2-1; 7 bases fit TRBD2. V lost 5 bases, J lost 5 bases, and 9 bases stayed unmatched. Germline lookup yields CDR1 SGHDN and CDR2 FVKESK. The CDR3 extends over 15 amino acids. The CDR3: CASSAAGVSHNEQFF. For the CDR3, the DNA is TGTGCCAGCAGCGCCGCGGGAGTTTCCCACAATGAGCAGTTCTTC.

The CDR3 DNA follows: TGTGCCAGCTCACCGATACAGGGCACTAATGAAAAACTGTTTTTT. It is translated as CASSPIQGTNEKLFF. This sequence joins TRBV18 and TRBJ1-4, with D maybe TRBD1 (6 bases). The CDR3 has 15 residues. Looked up from germline, CDR1 is KGHSH and CDR2 is LQKENI. Trimming cost V 3 bases and J 2 bases, with 10 bases left between them.

The chain combines TRBV6-1 with TRBJ1-5; 7 positions match TRBD1. After removal of 4 bases from V and 1 base from J, the junction contained 4 bases not matched to a gene. The CDR3 is 15 amino acids. Germline loops: CDR1 MNHNS, CDR2 SASEGT. Here the CDR3 reads CASSGGGASNQPQHF. CDR3 coding DNA: TGTGCCAGCAGTGGAGGGGGCGCGAGCAATCAGCCCCAGCATTTT.

The rearrangement joins TRBV28 to TRBJ2-1; possibly TRBD2 for D (5 bases). Germline lookup yields CDR1 MDHEN and CDR2 SYDVKM. The V gene lost 4 bases and the J gene lost 2 bases, with 12 bases spanning the gap. This CDR3 has 15 residues. Here the CDR3 DNA reads TGTGCCAGCAGTTCCCCACGGGGAGCCTACAATGAGCAGTTCTTC. It encodes CASSSPRGAYNEQFF.

This clone has a single count. V is TRBV6-5 and J is TRBJ2-3, with D maybe TRBD1 (6 bases). The CDR3 sequence is 14 residues long. The V and J ends lost 5 bases and 2 bases respectively, with 11 bases between them. Germline V gives CDR1 MNHEY, CDR2 SVGAGI. DNA of the CDR3: TGTGCCAGCAGTAAAGACAGGACCACAGATACGCAGTATTTT. Its translation is CASSKDRTTDTQYF.

This clone turned up a few times. This chain links TRBV7-9 with TRBJ2-1, with TRBD2 matching over 8 bases. Germline V gene data show CDR1 as SEHNR and CDR2 as FQNEAQ (reference sequence). J gave up 6 bases and V 1 base, and 8 bases lay outside the gene matches. The CDR3 contains 16 residues. CDR3 amino acids: CASSLDTSGFFNEQFF. The CDR3 DNA is TGTGCCAGCAGCTTAGATACTAGCGGATTCTTCAATGAGCAGTTCTTC.

This clone was recorded a few times. V usage is TRBV14 and J usage is TRBJ2-5, with 10 bases aligning to TRBD1. Looked up from germline, CDR1 is SGHDN and CDR2 is FVKESK. V shed 1 base, J shed 3 bases, and the junction held 5 bases outside the gene matches. The CDR3 covers 16 residues. CDR3 bases: TGTGCCAGCAGCCAAGCCATGGGACAGGGGAAAGAGACCCAGTACTTC. The encoded protein is CASSQAMGQGKETQYF.

The chain recombines TRBV7-2 with TRBJ1-5; no clear D. Trimming removed 1 base from V and 7 bases from J, with 5 bases in between. CDR3 length: 12 residues. The germline V gene encodes CDR1 SGHTA and CDR2 FQGNSA. The CDR3 here is CASSLGPQPQHF. The DNA of the CDR3 is TGTGCCAGCAGCTTAGGTCCACAGCCCCAGCATTTT.

The table lists this clone with a count of one. The chain carries TRBV5-1 and TRBJ2-1; D is unresolved. Germline V gives CDR1 SGHRS, CDR2 YFSETQ. There are 13 residues in the CDR3. Trimming took off 4 bases at V and 4 bases at J, with 9 bases between the two ends. The CDR3 DNA reads TGCGCCAGCAGCCCCCGACCTTACAATGAGCAGTTCTTC. Its protein product is CASSPRPYNEQFF.